The source of this T cell receptor (beta chain) is a study of PD-1 blockade in mismatch repair-deficient tumors. Whole-study findings and limits: After pembrolizumab, tumor-resident clones rose rapidly, then generally contracted before radiologic responses.

As concerns this clone: Its antigen is unknown.

This table comes from immunoSEQ multiplex PCR, and its TCRdb copy is limited to in-frame clones, with some not included. This table has some 19,000 clones, about 80% appearing once. The CDR3 sequence is 16 residues long. With 5 bases removed from V and 0 bases from J, the gap between germline ends came to 14 bases. Germline loops: CDR1 SEHNR, CDR2 FQNEAQ (reference sequence). All patients were mismatch repair deficient, assessed by either PCR or immunohistochemistry. The receptor comes from an adult with mismatch repair-deficient cancer. The input for sequencing was PBMCs, taken 52 weeks after starting pembrolizumab. The genes are TRBV7-9 and TRBJ2-1; D is possibly TRBD2 (5 bases). Here the CDR3 DNA reads TGTGCCAGCAGCCCAACGGGAATCCTCTCCTACAATGAGCAGTTCTTC. Its translation is CASSPTGILSYNEQFF.